The 24 T cell receptor beta chains given below trace back to one sample, sequenced in a study of post-analysis software for immune sequencing data. Study-level points and caveats: Four to six TRBV segments were significantly more frequent in patients than in controls. TRBV5-6, TRBV5-1 and TRBV20-1 were among these segments.

What these receptors recognize is not known. cDNA libraries of TCR beta carried unique molecular identifiers. MiXCR, applied by TCRdb to the PCR reads, yields one record per CDR3 protein. The data hold 450,000 to 700,000 distinct CDR3 sequences, with 44% observed a single time. The material sequenced was blood. The receptors derive from a girl aged 10-17 years with multiple sclerosis.

This clonotype was detected ten times or more. The chain recombines TRBV7-3 with TRBJ1-4, with no clear D. Trimming removed 4 bases from V and 0 bases from J, with 12 bases in between. This CDR3 spans 16 amino acids. The germline CDR1 and CDR2 sequences are SGHTA and FQGTGA. The CDR3 DNA reads as TGTGCCAGCAGCTATTCGGACGGGGCAACTAATGAAAAACTGTTTTTT. It encodes CASSYSDGATNEKLFF.

This clonotype was observed a single time. A junction boundary mismatches the germline segment, possibly from a read error. V usage is TRBV29-1 and J usage is TRBJ1-2, with D possibly TRBD1 on 5 matching bases. Per germline, CDR1 SQVTM and CDR2 ANQGSEA. This CDR3 contains 12 residues. The CDR3 here is CSVGGRNYGYIF. The CDR3 DNA follows: TGCAGCGTTGGGGGGAGAAACTATGGCTACATCTTC.

The J gene is TRBJ1-1, the V gene TRBV20-1; 7 positions match TRBD1. The CDR3 loop spans 13 amino acids. Germline CDR1 is DFQATT and CDR2 is SNEGSKA (reference sequence). V shed 5 bases, J shed 2 bases, and the junction held 5 bases outside the gene matches. This CDR3 reads CSAGRQGNTEAFF. DNA of the CDR3: TGCAGTGCTGGCCGACAGGGAAACACTGAAGCTTTCTTT.

The chain recombines TRBV4-1 with TRBJ2-7, with 11 bases matching TRBD2. Germline V lookup: CDR1 MGHRA, CDR2 YSYEKL. The CDR3 extends over 17 amino acids. J was trimmed by 0 bases and V by 4 bases; bases with no gene match: 8. For the CDR3, the DNA is TGCGCCAGCAGCCTTTGGGGACTAGCGGCAAGCTCCTACGAGCAGTACTTC. Amino acid sequence: CASSLWGLAASSYEQYF.

There are a few counts of this clonotype. The genes are TRBV7-9 and TRBJ2-7; no clear D gene. The V end lost 3 bases, the J end lost 6 bases, and 12 bases lay between the germline ends. The germline V gene encodes CDR1 SEHNR and CDR2 FQNEAQ (reference sequence). This CDR3 has 13 residues. The chain's CDR3 is CASSFRISGEQYF. CDR3 nucleotide sequence: TGTGCCAGCAGCTTCAGGATCTCTGGCGAGCAGTACTTC.

The chain uses TRBV4-1 and TRBJ2-7; TRBD1 matches 8 bases. The CDR3 runs 15 residues. Trimming cost V 6 bases and J 3 bases; bases outside gene matches: 10. Germline CDR1 and CDR2: MGHRA and YSYEKL. The CDR3: CASRPWTGNGYEQYF. CDR3 coding DNA: TGCGCCAGCAGACCATGGACAGGGAACGGCTACGAGCAGTACTTC.

The V gene is TRBV12-3 or TRBV12-4, the J gene TRBJ2-7; a weak D match, TRBD1 (5 bases). V lost 4 bases to trimming and J lost 1 base, with 11 bases between them. This CDR3 is built from 14 residues. The CDR3 reads CASSSRAESYEQYF. In DNA, the CDR3 is TGTGCCAGCAGTTCCAGGGCCGAATCCTACGAGCAGTACTTC.

This clonotype was recorded a few times. V usage is TRBV5-5 and J usage is TRBJ2-1, with D possibly TRBD2 on 5 matching bases. V was pared by 2 bases and J by 8 bases, with 11 bases between. The germline CDR1 and CDR2 sequences are SGHKS and YYEKEE (reference sequence). The CDR3 sequence is 13 residues long. The CDR3 here is CASSLLGVHEQFF. The CDR3 nucleotides are TGTGCCAGCAGCTTACTCGGGGTGCATGAGCAGTTCTTC.

V gene TRBV6-1 combines with J gene TRBJ1-1, with D unclear. Trimming took 3 bases from V and 0 from J, leaving 5 bases between them. Germline loops: CDR1 MNHNS, CDR2 SASEGT. The CDR3 length is 13 residues. CDR3 sequence reads: CASSDNMNTEAFF. Here the CDR3 DNA reads TGTGCCAGCAGTGACAACATGAACACTGAAGCTTTCTTT.

The chain couples TRBV10-3 to TRBJ2-3; TRBD1 matches at 8 bases. The CDR3 runs to 16 residues. V shed 3 bases, J shed 1 base, and the junction held 6 bases outside the gene matches. CDR1 is ENHRY, CDR2 SYGVKD, per germline. CDR3: CAISDFRQGRTDTQYF. CDR3 DNA: TGTGCCATCAGTGATTTCCGACAGGGGCGCACAGATACGCAGTATTTT.

This clonotype was detected once. The V call is TRBV13, the J call TRBJ2-7; 11 nucleotides align to TRBD1. The CDR3 is 15 residues long. Looked up from germline, CDR1 is PRHDT and CDR2 is FYEKMQ (reference sequence). V was pared by 8 bases and J by 4 bases, with 10 bases of the junction left unmatched. The CDR3 DNA follows: TGTGCCAGCTCAGGCTCGGGGACAGGGGGTTACGAGCAGTACTTC. Residues: CASSGSGTGGYEQYF. Combining the CDR3 with reference TRBV13 and TRBJ2-7 gives the whole variable domain AAGVIQSPRHLIKEKRETATLKCYPIPRHDTVYWYQQGPGQDPQFLISFYEKMQSDKGSIPDRFSAQQFSDYHSELNMSSLELGDSALYFCASSGSGTGGYEQYFGPGTRLTVT.

The J gene is TRBJ1-5, the V gene TRBV27, with D unclear. Germline V gene data show CDR1 as MNHEY and CDR2 as SMNVEV (reference sequence). V was pared by 5 bases and J by 3 bases, with 11 bases between. This CDR3 region has 14 residues. CDR3 region: CASSPWAFNQPQHF. The CDR3 nucleotides are TGTGCCAGCAGTCCCTGGGCCTTCAATCAGCCCCAGCATTTT.

The CDR3 reads CASSVGAGQGKETQYF. As DNA, the CDR3 is TGTGCCAGCAGTGTAGGTGCGGGACAGGGAAAAGAGACCCAGTACTTC. This chain joins TRBV6-1 and TRBJ2-7; 9 bases fit TRBD1. The DNA end is more similar to TRBJ2-5, so the J call may be wrong. The germline CDR1 and CDR2 sequences are MNHNS and SASEGT. The length of the CDR3 is 16 residues.

This chain uses TRBV7-2 with TRBJ2-7; D possibly corresponds to TRBD1 (6 bases). Trimming cost V 3 bases and J 1 base, with 13 bases left between them. Germline lookup yields CDR1 SGHTA and CDR2 FQGNSA. The CDR3 has 15 amino acids. CDR3 loop: CASSFRTAFSYEQYF. CDR3 nucleotide sequence: TGTGCCAGCAGCTTTAGGACAGCCTTTTCCTACGAGCAGTACTTC.

The rearrangement links TRBV28 to TRBJ2-7, with a tentative D call TRBD1 (5 bases). Germline assignment: CDR1 MDHEN and CDR2 SYDVKM. V was pared by 4 bases and J by 3 bases, with 10 bases between. The CDR3 consists of 13 residues. This CDR3 reads CASSSQDFYEQYF. The CDR3 DNA sequence: TGTGCCAGCAGTTCACAGGATTTCTACGAGCAGTACTTC.

The CDR3 DNA follows: TGTGCCAGCAGCTTACGGGGAGGCGGGAGGGCCTTGGGGGAGACCCAGTACTTC. Its protein product is CASSLRGGGRALGETQYF. This chain joins TRBV7-2 and TRBJ2-5; 9 bases fit TRBD2. V was pared by 2 bases and J by 5 bases, with 15 bases of the junction left unmatched. The length of the CDR3 is 18 residues. Germline V CDR1 and CDR2: SGHTA, FQGNSA.

The gene calls are TRBV20-1 and TRBJ1-1; 8 nucleotides match TRBD1. V shed 0 bases, J shed 3 bases, and the junction held 12 bases outside the gene matches. Germline lookup yields CDR1 DFQATT and CDR2 SNEGSKA (reference sequence). This CDR3 spans 17 amino acids. CDR3 coding DNA: TGCAGTGCTAGAGATCTAAGGAGACAGGGGATTTACACTGAAGCTTTCTTT. Translating it yields CSARDLRRQGIYTEAFF.

The rearrangement joins TRBV4-1 to TRBJ2-1, with TRBD2 matching 10 bases. J lost 0 bases, V lost 2 bases, and 7 bases had no gene match. Germline CDR1 is MGHRA and CDR2 is YSYEKL. The CDR3 consists of 18 residues. This CDR3 is CASSQNILAGNSYNEQFF. CDR3 nucleotide sequence: TGCGCCAGCAGCCAAAATATACTAGCGGGAAACTCCTACAATGAGCAGTTCTTC.

As regards this clonotype: A junction end diverges from the germline sequence, so it may reflect a read error. This chain links TRBV24-1 with TRBJ2-3; D gene ambiguous. This CDR3 has 13 amino acids. Germline V gene data show CDR1 as KGHDR and CDR2 as SFDVKD. CDR3 amino acids: CATSDIEADAQYF. As DNA, the CDR3 is TGTGCCACCAGTGATATCGAGGCAGATGCGCAGTATTTT.

CDR3 sequence reads: CARGGGPIAEAFF. The CDR3 DNA reads as TGTGCCAGGGGGGGGGGGCCTATCGCTGAAGCTTTCTTT. The chain links TRBV6-5 to TRBJ1-1; D perhaps matches TRBD1 (6 bases). Germline CDR1 is MNHEY and CDR2 is SVGAGI. The ends were cut back, 9 bases at V and 6 bases at J, with 17 bases in the middle. The CDR3 runs to 13 residues.

V usage is TRBV10-3 and J usage is TRBJ1-6; 8 bases match TRBD1. V dropped 3 bases and J dropped 7; count of bases not matched to a gene: 11. Per germline, CDR1 ENHRY and CDR2 SYGVKD. The CDR3 spans 17 residues. The CDR3 nucleotides are TGTGCCATCAGTGATGGGGGATTCACAGGGGGAAATTCACCCCTCCACTTT. This encodes CAISDGGFTGGNSPLHF.

This chain links TRBV29-1 with TRBJ2-3; unclear D gene. There are 13 residues in the CDR3. CDR1 and CDR2 from the germline V gene are SQVTM and ANQGSEA. V lost 0 bases and J lost 0, with 4 bases in between. CDR3 residues: CSVEDASTDTQYF. CDR3 bases: TGCAGCGTTGAAGATGCCAGCACAGATACGCAGTATTTT.

The gene calls are TRBV12-3 or TRBV12-4 and TRBJ2-7; D is possibly TRBD1 (5 bases). V was trimmed by 3 bases and J by 4 bases, leaving 13 bases between them. The CDR3 is 14 amino acids. The CDR3, as DNA: TGTGCCAGCAGTTTTTCCCAGGGCAGTTACGAGCAGTACTTC. Its translation is CASSFSQGSYEQYF.

The chain links TRBV6-1 to TRBJ2-7; 7 nucleotides align to TRBD2. The CDR3 sequence is 12 residues long. Trimming took 10 bases from V and 2 from J; bases not matched to a gene: 5. The V gene's germline CDR1 is MNHNS and CDR2 SASEGT. Here the CDR3 reads CATEAGPYEQYF. The CDR3 bases are TGTGCCACGGAAGCGGGACCCTACGAGCAGTACTTC.